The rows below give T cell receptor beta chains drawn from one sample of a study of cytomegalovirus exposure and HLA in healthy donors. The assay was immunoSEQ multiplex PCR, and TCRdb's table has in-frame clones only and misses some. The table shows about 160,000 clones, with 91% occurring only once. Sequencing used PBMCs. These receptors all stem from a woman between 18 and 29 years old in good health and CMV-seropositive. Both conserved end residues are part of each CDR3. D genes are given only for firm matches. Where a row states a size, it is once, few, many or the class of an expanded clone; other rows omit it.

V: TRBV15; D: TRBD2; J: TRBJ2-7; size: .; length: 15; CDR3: CATSRPLAGAYEQYF; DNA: TGTGCCACCAGCAGACCCCTAGCGGGAGCTTACGAGCAGTACTTC
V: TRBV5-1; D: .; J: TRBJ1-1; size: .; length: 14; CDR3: CASSGGPPNTEAFF; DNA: TGCGCCAGCAGTGGGGGCCCGCCTAACACTGAAGCTTTCTTT
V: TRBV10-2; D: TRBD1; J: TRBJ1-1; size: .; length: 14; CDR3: CASRGQGPNTEAFF; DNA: TGCGCCAGCAGGGGACAGGGACCGAACACTGAAGCTTTCTTT
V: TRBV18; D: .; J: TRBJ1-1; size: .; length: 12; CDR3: CASLKGDTEAFF; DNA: TGTGCCAGCTTAAAGGGGGACACTGAAGCTTTCTTT
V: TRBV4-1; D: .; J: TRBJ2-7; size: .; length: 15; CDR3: CASSQDYPSSYEQYF; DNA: TGCGCCAGCAGCCAAGATTACCCTAGTAGTTACGAGCAGTACTTC
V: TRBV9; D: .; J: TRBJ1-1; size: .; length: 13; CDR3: CASSVVTGREAFF; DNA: TGTGCCAGCAGCGTAGTCACAGGACGTGAAGCTTTCTTT
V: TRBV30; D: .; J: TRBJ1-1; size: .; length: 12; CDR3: CACRRLNTEAFF; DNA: TGTGCCTGTCGGAGGCTGAACACTGAAGCTTTCTTT
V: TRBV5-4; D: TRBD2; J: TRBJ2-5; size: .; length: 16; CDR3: CASSLDGGVLKETQYF; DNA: TGTGCCAGCAGCTTGGACGGGGGGGTCCTAAAAGAGACCCAGTACTTC
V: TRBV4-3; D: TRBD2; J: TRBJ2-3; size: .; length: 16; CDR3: CASSQGLAGITDTQYF; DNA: TGCGCCAGCAGCCAAGGACTAGCGGGTATCACAGATACGCAGTATTTT
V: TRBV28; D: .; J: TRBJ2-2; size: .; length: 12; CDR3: CASSLNTGELFF; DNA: TGTGCCAGCAGCCTGAACACCGGGGAGCTGTTTTTT
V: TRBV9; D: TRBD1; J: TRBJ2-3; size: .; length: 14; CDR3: CASSLDRGTDTQYF; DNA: TGTGCCAGCAGCCTGGACAGGGGAACAGATACGCAGTATTTT
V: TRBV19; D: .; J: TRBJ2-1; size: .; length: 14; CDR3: CASSIKSSGNEQFF; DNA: TGTGCCAGTAGTATAAAGTCAAGCGGTAATGAGCAGTTCTTC
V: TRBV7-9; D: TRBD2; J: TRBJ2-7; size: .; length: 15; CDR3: CASSTTSGSSYEQYF; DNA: TGTGCCAGCAGCACGACTAGCGGGAGCTCCTACGAGCAGTACTTC
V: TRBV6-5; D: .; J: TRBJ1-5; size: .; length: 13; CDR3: CASSLESNQPQHF; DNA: TGTGCCAGCAGCCTAGAGAGCAATCAGCCCCAGCATTTT
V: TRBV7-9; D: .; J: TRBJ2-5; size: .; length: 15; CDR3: CASSLDRALQETQYF; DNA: TGTGCCAGCAGCTTAGACAGGGCCCTCCAAGAGACCCAGTACTTC
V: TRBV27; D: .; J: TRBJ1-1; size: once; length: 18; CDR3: CASSPEGIRGFMNTEAFF; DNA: TGTGCCAGCAGTCCTGAAGGCATTCGGGGGTTCATGAACACTGAAGCTTTCTTT
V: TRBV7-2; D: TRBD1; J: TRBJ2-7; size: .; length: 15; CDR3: CASSTWTGGNYEQYF; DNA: TGTGCCAGCAGCACGTGGACAGGGGGCAACTACGAGCAGTACTTC
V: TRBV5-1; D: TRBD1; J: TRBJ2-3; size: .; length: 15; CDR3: CASQLGTGDIDTQYF; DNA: TGCGCCAGCCAACTCGGGACAGGGGATATAGATACGCAGTATTTT
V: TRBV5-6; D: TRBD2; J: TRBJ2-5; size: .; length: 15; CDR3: CASSSGAGSFETQYF; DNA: TGTGCCAGCAGCTCCGGAGCGGGATCATTCGAGACCCAGTACTTC
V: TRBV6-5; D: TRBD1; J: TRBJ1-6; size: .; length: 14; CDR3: CASTAGTGASPLHF; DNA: TGTGCCAGCACCGCCGGGACAGGGGCTTCACCCCTCCACTTT
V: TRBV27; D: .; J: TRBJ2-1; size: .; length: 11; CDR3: CASRDYNEQFF; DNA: TGTGCCAGCCGGGACTACAATGAGCAGTTCTTC
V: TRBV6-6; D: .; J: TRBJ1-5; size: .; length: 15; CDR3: CASSYSGVSNQPQHF; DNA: TGTGCCAGCAGTTACTCGGGAGTTAGCAATCAGCCCCAGCATTTT
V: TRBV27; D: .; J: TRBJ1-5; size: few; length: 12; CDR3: CASSRVGQPQHF; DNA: TGTGCCAGCAGCCGAGTGGGCCAGCCCCAGCATTTT
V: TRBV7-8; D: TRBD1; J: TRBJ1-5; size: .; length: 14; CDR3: CASFRKGAPRPQHF; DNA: TGTGCCAGCTTCAGGAAGGGGGCCCCGCGGCCCCAGCATTTT
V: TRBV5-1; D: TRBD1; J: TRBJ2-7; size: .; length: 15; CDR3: CASSLWSGTGYEQYF; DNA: TGCGCCAGCAGCTTGTGGTCCGGGACAGGCTACGAGCAGTACTTC
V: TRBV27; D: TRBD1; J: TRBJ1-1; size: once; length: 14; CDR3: CASSLAQGRGEAFF; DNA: TGTGCCAGCAGTTTAGCACAGGGGCGTGGTGAAGCTTTCTTT
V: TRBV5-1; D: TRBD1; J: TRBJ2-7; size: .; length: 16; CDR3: CASSLEGTGNSYEQYF; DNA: TGCGCCAGCAGCTTGGAGGGGACAGGTAATTCCTACGAGCAGTACTTC
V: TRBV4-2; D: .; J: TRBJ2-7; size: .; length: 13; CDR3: CASSQGTSYEQYF; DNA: TGTGCCAGCAGCCAAGGAACTAGCTACGAGCAGTACTTC
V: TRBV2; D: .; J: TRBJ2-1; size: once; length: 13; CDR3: CASSAGSLNEQFF; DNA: TGTGCCAGCAGCGCGGGAAGCCTCAATGAGCAGTTCTTC
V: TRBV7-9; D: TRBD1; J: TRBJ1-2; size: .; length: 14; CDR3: CASSLATGGLGYTF; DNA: TGTGCCAGCAGCTTAGCTACAGGGGGTTTAGGCTACACCTTC
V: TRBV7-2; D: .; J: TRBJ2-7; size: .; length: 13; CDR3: CASSFQGWDEQYF; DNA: TGTGCCAGCAGCTTCCAGGGTTGGGACGAGCAGTACTTC
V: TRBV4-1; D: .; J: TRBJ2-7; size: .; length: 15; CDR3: CASSQGYGGSYEQYF; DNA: TGCGCCAGCAGCCAAGGTTACGGAGGATCCTACGAGCAGTACTTC
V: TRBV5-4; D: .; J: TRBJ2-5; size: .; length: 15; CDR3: CASSLGAASGETQYF; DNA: TGTGCCAGCAGCTTGGGAGCCGCGAGCGGGGAGACCCAGTACTTC
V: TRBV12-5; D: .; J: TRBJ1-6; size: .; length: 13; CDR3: CASRGPDNSPLHF; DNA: TGTGCTAGCCGGGGTCCGGATAATTCACCCCTCCACTTT
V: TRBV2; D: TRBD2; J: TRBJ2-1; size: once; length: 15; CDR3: CASSEGSGRGNEQFF; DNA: TGTGCCAGCAGTGAAGGCAGCGGGAGAGGCAATGAGCAGTTCTTC
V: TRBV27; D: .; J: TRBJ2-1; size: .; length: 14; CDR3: CASSPAGNYNEQFF; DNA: TGTGCCAGCAGTCCGGCGGGTAACTACAATGAGCAGTTCTTC
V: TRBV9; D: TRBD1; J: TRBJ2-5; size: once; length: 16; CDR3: CASSVDVPTGQETQYF; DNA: TGTGCCAGCAGCGTAGATGTCCCGACAGGGCAAGAGACCCAGTACTTC
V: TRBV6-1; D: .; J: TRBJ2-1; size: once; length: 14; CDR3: CASSELAIYNEQFF; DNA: TGTGCCAGCAGTGAACTAGCCATCTACAATGAGCAGTTCTTC
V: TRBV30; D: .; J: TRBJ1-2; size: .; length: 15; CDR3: CAWSVQGKSFGGYTF; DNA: TGTGCCTGGAGTGTCCAGGGGAAGTCGTTTGGGGGCTACACCTTC
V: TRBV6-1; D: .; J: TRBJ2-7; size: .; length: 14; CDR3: CASTPAPSSYEQYF; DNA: TGTGCCAGCACACCAGCGCCTAGCTCCTACGAGCAGTACTTC